This entry concerns a single TCR beta chain. Its antigen is undetermined. Each donor was nominally healthy when sampled (though unrecorded immune exposures were likely). The record originates from a study of cytomegalovirus exposure and HLA in healthy donors. Broader study findings: In a later analysis, several top co-occurrence clusters appeared linked to parvovirus B19, influenza, CMV and Epstein-Barr virus. Compared with the approximately 700-donor mean, an Asian-associated ancestry cluster reportedly had fewer N-insertions, according to a later analysis. Because they were indistinguishable, some V segments, including TRBV6-2 and TRBV6-3, were excluded.

PCR was performed using 60 Vbeta and 13 Jbeta primers. Clones were read by immunoSEQ multiplex PCR, and TCRdb kept only the in-frame ones, dropping some. The sample has 50,000 or so clones; the top ten hold 6% to 7%. The V end was cut by 3 bases, the J end by 0 bases, with 12 bases between. The CDR3 sequence is 16 residues long. Germline values: CDR1 MDHEN, CDR2 SYDVKM. The sequence derives from a middle-aged woman in good health and CMV-seronegative. The specimen was PBMCs. The chain couples TRBV28 to TRBJ1-5; D unclear. The CDR3 DNA reads TGTGCCAGCAGTTTTCTCGGAGGGATTAGCAATCAGCCCCAGCATTTT. This sequence encodes CASSFLGGISNQPQHF.